The T cell receptor beta chain described here comes from a study of blood T cells in healthy people across ages. Then a second PCR, running roughly 6 to 11 cycles, was carried out with a sample-barcoded 5' primer and a J-beta primer mix. TCRdb redid the calling of the 5' RACE reads with MiXCR, one entry per CDR3 protein. The data show 800,000 to 950,000 distinct CDR3 sequences, 25% to 35% seen once. This CDR3 region has 14 residues. V was clipped by 4 bases and J by 3 bases, with 15 bases between them. CDR1 and CDR2 (germline): SQVTM, ANQGSEA. The data also belong to a second study, concerning T cells of mothers and their children.

V gene TRBV29-1 combines with J gene TRBJ1-2; D possibly corresponds to TRBD1 (6 bases). The source material was blood. The sequence derives from a woman between 35 and 50 years old in good health. In DNA, the CDR3 is TGCAGCGTTGCGGCAGGGGCGTACGACTATGGCTACACCTTC. It is translated as CSVAAGAYDYGYTF.